This T cell receptor beta chain was retrieved from a study of T cells in Graves' hyperthyroidism and ophthalmopathy. No ophthalmopathy progression within 18 months constituted stable Graves' hyperthyroidism. Lactation, pregnancy, other autoimmune disease or uncontrolled infection led to exclusion of patients. RNA transcripts provided the source from which TCR beta CDR3 regions were amplified. During a first-round RT-PCR of the TCR CDR3, the HTBI primer set was used. TCRdb re-analysed the multiplex PCR reads in MiXCR, keeping a single row per CDR3 protein. The sample has 600,000 or so distinct CDR3 sequences; more than 45% are singletons. Germline CDR1 reads DFQATT; CDR2 reads SNEGSKA (reference sequence). The CDR3 is 14 residues long. V shed 7 bases and J shed 2 bases, with 18 bases lying between them.

This TCR was sampled from a woman younger than 30 with Graves' hyperthyroidism. Sequencing was done on a sample of peripheral blood or thyroid tissue (not recorded which). The chain combines TRBV20-1 with TRBJ2-7; TRBD2 might be the D (5 bases). DNA of the CDR3: TGCAGTGTGATCGGACCGGTCGGGGCCTACGAGCAGTACTTC. Amino acid sequence: CSVIGPVGAYEQYF.